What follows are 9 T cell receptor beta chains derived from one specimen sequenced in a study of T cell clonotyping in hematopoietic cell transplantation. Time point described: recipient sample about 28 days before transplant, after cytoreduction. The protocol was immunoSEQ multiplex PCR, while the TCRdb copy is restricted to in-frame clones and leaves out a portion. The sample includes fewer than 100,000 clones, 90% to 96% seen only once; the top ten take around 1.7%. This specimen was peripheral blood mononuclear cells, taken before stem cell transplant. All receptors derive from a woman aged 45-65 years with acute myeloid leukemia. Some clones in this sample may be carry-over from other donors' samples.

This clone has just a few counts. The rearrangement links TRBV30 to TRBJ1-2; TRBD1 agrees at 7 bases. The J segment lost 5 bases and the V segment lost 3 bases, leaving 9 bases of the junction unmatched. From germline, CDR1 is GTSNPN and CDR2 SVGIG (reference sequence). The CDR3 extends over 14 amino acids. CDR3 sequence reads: CAWSRDSQGYGYTF. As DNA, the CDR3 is TGTGCCTGGAGCCGGGACAGTCAGGGGTATGGCTACACCTTC.

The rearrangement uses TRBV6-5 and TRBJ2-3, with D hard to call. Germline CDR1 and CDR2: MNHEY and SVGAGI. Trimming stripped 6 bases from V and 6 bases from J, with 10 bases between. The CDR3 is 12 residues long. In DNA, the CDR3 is TGTGCCAGCAGGTCAAGTGGGGATACGCAGTATTTT. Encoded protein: CASRSSGDTQYF.

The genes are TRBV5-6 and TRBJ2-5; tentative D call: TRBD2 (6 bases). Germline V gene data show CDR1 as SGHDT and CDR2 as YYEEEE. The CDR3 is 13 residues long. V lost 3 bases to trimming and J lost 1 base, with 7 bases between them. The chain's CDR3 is CASSWDFQETQYF. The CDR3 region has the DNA TGTGCCAGCAGCTGGGACTTCCAAGAGACCCAGTACTTC.

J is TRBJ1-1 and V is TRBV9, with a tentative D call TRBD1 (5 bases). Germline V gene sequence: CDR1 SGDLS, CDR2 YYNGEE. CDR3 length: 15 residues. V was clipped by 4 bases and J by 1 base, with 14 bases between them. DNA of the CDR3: TGTGCCAGCAGCCCCCCCCGACAGTGGAACACTGAAGCTTTCTTT. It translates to CASSPPRQWNTEAFF.

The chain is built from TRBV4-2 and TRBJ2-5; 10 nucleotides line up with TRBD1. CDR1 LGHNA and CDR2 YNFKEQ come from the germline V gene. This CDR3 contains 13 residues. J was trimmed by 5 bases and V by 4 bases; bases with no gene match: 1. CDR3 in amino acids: CASSPGQGETQYF. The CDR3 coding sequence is TGTGCCAGCAGCCCGGGACAGGGGGAGACCCAGTACTTC.

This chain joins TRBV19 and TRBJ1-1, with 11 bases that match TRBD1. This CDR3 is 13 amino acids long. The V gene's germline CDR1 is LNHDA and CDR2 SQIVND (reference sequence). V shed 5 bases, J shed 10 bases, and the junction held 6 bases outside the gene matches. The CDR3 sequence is CASSPAGQGAAFF. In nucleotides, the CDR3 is TGTGCCAGTAGTCCGGCCGGACAGGGGGCAGCTTTCTTT.

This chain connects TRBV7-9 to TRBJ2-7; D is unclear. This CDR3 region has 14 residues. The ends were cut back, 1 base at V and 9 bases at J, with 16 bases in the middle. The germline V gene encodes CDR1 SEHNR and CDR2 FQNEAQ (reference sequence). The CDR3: CASSLGQETTSQYF. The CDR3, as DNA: TGTGCCAGCAGCTTAGGACAAGAAACTACGTCGCAGTACTTC.

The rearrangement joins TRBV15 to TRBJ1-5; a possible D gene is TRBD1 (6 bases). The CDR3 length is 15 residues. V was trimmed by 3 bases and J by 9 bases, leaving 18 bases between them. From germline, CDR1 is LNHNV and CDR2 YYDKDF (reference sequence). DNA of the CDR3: TGTGCCACCAGCAGCGTACAGGGAGGGCCAGGGCCCCAGCATTTT. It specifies CATSSVQGGPGPQHF.

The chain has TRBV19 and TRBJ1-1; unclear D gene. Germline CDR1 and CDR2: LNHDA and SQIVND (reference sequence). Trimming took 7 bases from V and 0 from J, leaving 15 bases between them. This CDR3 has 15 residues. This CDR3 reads CASTGWQAVNTEAFF. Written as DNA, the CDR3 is TGTGCCAGTACCGGGTGGCAGGCCGTGAACACTGAAGCTTTCTTT.